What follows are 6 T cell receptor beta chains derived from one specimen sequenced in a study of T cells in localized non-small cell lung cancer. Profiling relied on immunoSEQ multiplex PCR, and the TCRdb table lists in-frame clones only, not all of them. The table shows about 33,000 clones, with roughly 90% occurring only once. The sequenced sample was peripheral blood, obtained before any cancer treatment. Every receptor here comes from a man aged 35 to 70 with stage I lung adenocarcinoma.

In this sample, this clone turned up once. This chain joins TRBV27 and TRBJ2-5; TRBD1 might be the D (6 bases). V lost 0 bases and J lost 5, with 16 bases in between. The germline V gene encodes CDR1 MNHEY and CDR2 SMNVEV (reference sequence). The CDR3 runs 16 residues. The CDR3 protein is CASSLSYRALEETQYF. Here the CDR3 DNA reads TGTGCCAGCAGTTTATCGTACAGGGCCTTGGAGGAGACCCAGTACTTC.

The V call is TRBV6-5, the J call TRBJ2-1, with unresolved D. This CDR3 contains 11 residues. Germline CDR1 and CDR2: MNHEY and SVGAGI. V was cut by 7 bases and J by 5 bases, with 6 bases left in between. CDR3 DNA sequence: TGTGCCAGCAAGGAGAACAATGAGCAGTTCTTC. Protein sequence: CASKENNEQFF.

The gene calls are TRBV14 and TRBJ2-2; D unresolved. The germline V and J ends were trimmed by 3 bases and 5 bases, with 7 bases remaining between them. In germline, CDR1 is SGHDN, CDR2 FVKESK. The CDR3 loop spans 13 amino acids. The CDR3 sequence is CASSQRITGELFF. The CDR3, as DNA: TGTGCCAGCAGCCAGAGAATAACCGGGGAGCTGTTTTTT.

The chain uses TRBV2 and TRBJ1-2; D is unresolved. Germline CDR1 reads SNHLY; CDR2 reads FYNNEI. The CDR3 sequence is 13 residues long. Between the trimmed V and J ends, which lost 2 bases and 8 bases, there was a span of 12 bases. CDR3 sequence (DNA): TGTGCCAGCAGTGAAAGTTTCGCTAGCGGCTACACCTTC. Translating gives CASSESFASGYTF.

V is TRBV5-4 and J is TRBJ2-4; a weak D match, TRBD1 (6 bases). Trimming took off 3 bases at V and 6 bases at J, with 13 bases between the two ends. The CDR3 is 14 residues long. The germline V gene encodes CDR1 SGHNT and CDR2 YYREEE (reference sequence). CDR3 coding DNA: TGTGCCAGCAGCTCATTGAGAGGGGGAAACATTCAGTACTTC. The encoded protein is CASSSLRGGNIQYF.

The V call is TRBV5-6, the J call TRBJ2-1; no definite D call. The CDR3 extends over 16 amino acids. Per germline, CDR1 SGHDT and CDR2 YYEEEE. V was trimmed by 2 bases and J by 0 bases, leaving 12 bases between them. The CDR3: CASSLGFGNSYNEQFF. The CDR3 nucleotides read TGTGCCAGCAGCTTAGGATTTGGCAACTCCTACAATGAGCAGTTCTTC.